This T cell receptor (beta chain) appears in the sequencing data of a study of cytomegalovirus exposure and HLA in healthy donors. About this clone: Its antigen remains unknown.

Researchers ran the PCR with 60 Vbeta and 13 Jbeta primers. Method: immunoSEQ multiplex PCR; TCRdb's copy keeps in-frame clones and lacks some. Of approximately 130,000 clones listed, 79% are singletons. Study results and limitations: Likely technical artifact: a cluster of highly shared sequence variants. Cytomegalovirus-associated status was assigned to some 160 TCR beta chains. What TCR beta sequences reportedly achieved was accurate prediction of HLA-A and HLA-B alleles in most subjects. Specificity of three CMV-associated chains for CMV antigens was verified in vitro.

Germline V gene lookup returns CDR1 SGHAT and CDR2 FQNNGV. V shed 2 bases and J shed 0 bases, with 10 bases lying between them. This CDR3 is 15 amino acids long. Sample: PBMCs. The rearrangement uses TRBV11-2 and TRBJ1-2; TRBD1 is a possible D gene (6 bases). This receptor was taken from a male donor in good health and CMV-seronegative. The CDR3 coding sequence is TGTGCCAGCAGCTTAACAGGGTTAGCTAACTATGGCTACACCTTC. Residues: CASSLTGLANYGYTF.